One sample yielded the 23 T cell receptor beta chains listed below, sequenced in a study of blood T cells in healthy people across ages. It was with a sample-barcoded 5' primer and a J-beta primer mix that a second PCR of about 6 to 11 cycles was run. TCRdb reanalysed the 5' RACE reads using MiXCR and keeps one entry per CDR3 protein. There are about 1.6 million distinct CDR3 sequences in the sample; roughly 32% occur only once, and over 9% lies in the top ten. Specimen: blood. The receptor set was obtained from a woman younger than 45 in good health.

This chain connects TRBV7-6 to TRBJ1-1; tentative D call: TRBD1 (6 bases). Between the trimmed V and J ends, which lost 1 base and 4 bases, there was a span of 13 bases. Germline V gives CDR1 SGHVS, CDR2 FNYEAQ. This CDR3 is built from 15 residues. In DNA form, the CDR3 reads TGTGCCAGCAGCTTAGGCAGGGGTGGCGTCACTGAAGCTTTCTTT. Its translation is CASSLGRGGVTEAFF.

The chain recombines TRBV4-2 with TRBJ2-3; D may be TRBD2 (5 bases). The length of the CDR3 is 17 residues. CDR1 is LGHNA, CDR2 YNFKEQ, per germline. Trimming cost V 0 bases and J 0 bases, with 13 bases left between them. CDR3 region: CASSQDRTFISTDTQYF. CDR3 DNA sequence: TGTGCCAGCAGCCAAGATCGGACTTTCATAAGCACAGATACGCAGTATTTT.

The genes are TRBV9 and TRBJ2-7, with TRBD2 identical over 8 bases. After removal of 1 base from V and 6 bases from J, the junction contained 9 bases not matched to a gene. The CDR3 is 15 residues long. The germline gives CDR1 SGDLS, CDR2 YYNGEE. CDR3 coding DNA: TGTGCCAGCAGCGTAATAGGAGCGGGAGACGCCGAGCAGTACTTC. Its protein product is CASSVIGAGDAEQYF.

V and J are TRBV29-1 and TRBJ2-5; D remains ambiguous. The CDR3 spans 12 residues. The V gene lost 0 bases and the J gene lost 11 bases, with 13 bases spanning the gap. Per the germline V gene, CDR1 is SQVTM and CDR2 is ANQGSEA. Here the CDR3 reads CSVEDRAQEQYF. The CDR3 coding sequence is TGCAGCGTTGAAGATCGAGCCCAGGAGCAGTACTTC.

This rearrangement joins TRBV29-1 to TRBJ1-5; 7 nucleotides align to TRBD1. Germline V gene sequence: CDR1 SQVTM, CDR2 ANQGSEA. This CDR3 has 14 amino acids. V shed 4 bases and J 1 base; nucleotides not matched to a gene: 4. CDR3 sequence (DNA): TGCAGCGTTGTGCAGGGGGGAAGCAATCAGCCCCAGCATTTT. Translated: CSVVQGGSNQPQHF.

J is TRBJ1-2 and V is TRBV12-3 or TRBV12-4; no firm D call. The CDR3 runs to 12 residues. Trimming took 4 bases from V and 4 from J, leaving 7 bases between them. This CDR3 is CASSSEPYGYTF. The CDR3 coding sequence is TGTGCCAGCAGTTCGGAGCCCTATGGCTACACCTTC.

In this sample, this clonotype turned up a few times. The chain combines TRBV27 with TRBJ2-3, with D uncertain. The CDR3 spans 13 residues. The germline V gene encodes CDR1 MNHEY and CDR2 SMNVEV (reference sequence). V lost 6 bases, J lost 1 base, and 8 bases lay in between. CDR3 in amino acids: CASRELRTDTQYF. As DNA, the CDR3 is TGTGCCAGCAGGGAGTTACGCACAGATACGCAGTATTTT.

Ten or more counts support this clonotype. V is TRBV20-1 and J is TRBJ1-2, with unresolved D. CDR1 and CDR2 (germline): DFQATT, SNEGSKA (reference sequence). V lost 5 bases to trimming and J lost 0 bases, with 10 bases between them. This CDR3 region has 13 residues. This chain's CDR3 is CSAPDPSNYGYTF. The DNA of the CDR3 is TGCAGTGCTCCGGACCCATCTAACTATGGCTACACCTTC.

The chain is built from TRBV5-1 and TRBJ1-6; 10 bases align to TRBD1. Trimming removed 3 bases from V and 10 bases from J; junction bases left unmatched: 4. Germline-derived CDR1 and CDR2 are SGHRS and YFSETQ. The CDR3 is 14 amino acids. This chain's CDR3 is CASSSGQGQSPLHF. DNA of the CDR3: TGCGCCAGCAGCTCGGGACAGGGGCAGTCACCCCTCCACTTT.

The V call is TRBV7-9, the J call TRBJ1-2, with D possibly being TRBD1 (5 bases). V dropped 11 bases and J dropped 8 bases, with 15 bases sitting between them. The length of the CDR3 is 11 residues. Per germline, CDR1 SEHNR and CDR2 FQNEAQ (reference sequence). CDR3 sequence: CALPLGEGYTF. CDR3 nucleotides: TGTGCCCTACCCTTGGGGGAAGGCTACACCTTC.

This chain joins TRBV14 and TRBJ2-7, with 7 bases lining up with TRBD2. This CDR3 region has 15 residues. Germline CDR1 and CDR2: SGHDN and FVKESK. J gave up 4 bases and V 3 bases, and 9 bases lay outside the gene matches. The CDR3 loop is CASSHGRAGQYEQYF. The CDR3 nucleotides read TGTGCCAGCAGCCACGGCAGAGCGGGGCAATACGAGCAGTACTTC.

In the case of this clonotype: Germline is not matched at one junction end, which may reflect a read error. The chain employs TRBV6-2 or TRBV6-3 and TRBJ2-5; 9 bases align to TRBD2. CDR3 length equals 15 residues. From germline, CDR1 is MNHEY and CDR2 SVGEGT. The CDR3 DNA reads as TGTGCCAGCAGTTACTCGCTAGCGGGACAAGAGACCCGGTACTTC. This encodes CASSYSLAGQETRYF.

This chain joins TRBV4-2 and TRBJ2-7, with 12 bases matching TRBD1. From germline, CDR1 is LGHNA and CDR2 YNFKEQ. The trim removed 0 bases at V and 6 bases at J, leaving 6 bases unmatched. The CDR3 consists of 16 residues. The CDR3 DNA sequence: TGTGCCAGCAGCCAAGAGGTAGGGACAGGGGGCGGCGAGCAGTACTTC. Protein: CASSQEVGTGGGEQYF.

This chain connects TRBV6-6 to TRBJ1-5; the match to TRBD1 covers 10 bases. CDR3 size: 14 residues. Germline assignment: CDR1 MNHNY and CDR2 SVGAGI (reference sequence). V lost 8 bases to trimming and J lost 6 bases; unmatched junction nucleotides: 7. CDR3 sequence reads: CASRDRGGSQPQHF. The CDR3 bases are TGTGCCAGCCGGGACAGGGGAGGCAGTCAGCCCCAGCATTTT.

The gene calls are TRBV27 and TRBJ1-6, with TRBD1 identical over 7 bases. The CDR3 is 15 residues long. V was clipped by 5 bases and J by 8 bases; unmatched bases: 9. In germline, CDR1 is MNHEY, CDR2 SMNVEV (reference sequence). Written as DNA, the CDR3 is TGTGCCAGCAGTCCGGTAGACAGGGCATATTCACCCCTCCACTTT. Residues: CASSPVDRAYSPLHF.

The chain has TRBV30 and TRBJ2-4; D may be TRBD1 or TRBD2 (6 bases each). The CDR3 sequence is 16 residues long. CDR1 and CDR2 from the germline V gene are GTSNPN and SVGIG (reference sequence). The ends were cut back, 0 bases at V and 3 bases at J, with 15 bases in the middle. The CDR3 sequence: CAWSVGGSGGKNIQYF. The DNA of the CDR3 is TGTGCCTGGAGTGTAGGGGGGTCCGGCGGCAAAAACATTCAGTACTTC.

In this sample, this clonotype turned up once. The gene calls are TRBV7-9 and TRBJ2-5; D remains unclear. The CDR3 spans 11 residues. Germline-derived CDR1 and CDR2 are SEHNR and FQNEAQ (reference sequence). The V end lost 3 bases, the J end lost 11 bases, and 10 bases lay between the germline ends. CDR3 sequence: CASSFEGFQYF. CDR3 DNA: TGTGCCAGCAGCTTCGAAGGGTTTCAGTACTTC.

The chain couples TRBV27 to TRBJ2-5; 10 bases are a match to TRBD2. The trim removed 2 bases at V and 11 bases at J, leaving 14 bases unmatched. In germline, CDR1 is MNHEY, CDR2 SMNVEV (reference sequence). The CDR3 is 16 residues long. In nucleotides, the CDR3 is TGTGCCAGCAGTTTAGTCAAAGCGGGGGGGCACGATGAGCAGTACTTC. Its translation is CASSLVKAGGHDEQYF.

The chain uses TRBV4-2 and TRBJ2-5; D unclear. The last part of the DNA fits TRBJ2-7 better; the J call may be wrong. The CDR3 totals 16 residues. Germline CDR1 and CDR2: LGHNA and YNFKEQ. Here the CDR3 DNA reads TGTGCCAGCAGCCAAGATTATCTGGCGTTACGAAGCGAGCAGTACTTC. Protein product: CASSQDYLALRSEQYF.

The chain employs TRBV13 and TRBJ2-3; D is unresolved. V lost 5 bases and J lost 5, with 17 bases in between. Germline CDR1 is PRHDT and CDR2 is FYEKMQ (reference sequence). The CDR3 totals 15 residues. The DNA of the CDR3 is TGTGCCAGCAGCGGTGAGTTGGGATCCCAAGATACGCAGTATTTT. Translated: CASSGELGSQDTQYF.

This clonotype was detected a few times. V gene TRBV4-2 combines with J gene TRBJ2-1, with D possibly matching TRBD1 (5 bases). V lost 0 bases and J lost 10, with 19 bases in between. The CDR3 has 16 amino acids. CDR1 is LGHNA, CDR2 YNFKEQ, per germline. The CDR3 DNA reads TGTGCCAGCAGCCAAGAAGATGACAGAACAGGTCGGGAGCAGTTCTTC. Its translation is CASSQEDDRTGREQFF.

This clonotype was observed a handful of times. The genes are TRBV2 and TRBJ2-3; D is ambiguous. There are 11 residues in the CDR3. CDR1 is SNHLY, CDR2 FYNNEI, per germline. Trimming cost V 3 bases and J 6 bases, with 4 bases left between them. The CDR3 coding sequence is TGTGCCAGCAGTGACATGGATACGCAGTATTTT. This translates into CASSDMDTQYF. Supplemented by reference TRBV2 and TRBJ2-3, the full variable domain reads EPEVTQTPSHQVTQMGQEVILRCVPISNHLYFYWYRQILGQKVEFLVSFYNNEISEKSEIFDDQFSVERPDGSNFTLKIRSTKLEDSAMYFCASSDMDTQYFGPGTRLTVL.

The chain combines TRBV27 with TRBJ2-2; D could derive from TRBD1 or TRBD2 (5 bases each). The V gene lost 6 bases and the J gene lost 7 bases, with 15 bases spanning the gap. CDR3 size: 14 residues. The germline CDR1 and CDR2 sequences are MNHEY and SMNVEV (reference sequence). In nucleotides, the CDR3 is TGTGCCAGCAGGTCAACCGGGGCAATCGGGGAGCTGTTTTTT. This encodes CASRSTGAIGELFF.